This T cell receptor beta chain was obtained from a study of T cell repertoires in aging, cancer and after chemotherapy. Amplification of TCR beta used genomic DNA extracted from peripheral blood. Germline V gene data show CDR1 as DFQATT and CDR2 as SNEGSKA (reference sequence). The CDR3 spans 12 residues. Trimming cost V 5 bases and J 7 bases, with 15 bases left between them. A mixed TRB-A/B primer pool amplified rearranged TRB by multiplex touch-down PCR. TCRdb re-called the multiplex PCR reads with MiXCR, one entry per CDR3 protein. The sample lists more than 7,000 distinct CDR3 sequences; 32% were seen once. General study points: Compared with age-matched healthy donors, untreated hematological or solid cancer patients showed higher blood TCR clonality.

A note on this clonotype: No antigen is known for it.

Sequencing was carried out using blood. The rearrangement links TRBV20-1 to TRBJ2-7; no reliable D call. This receptor was taken from a human donor in good health. As DNA, the CDR3 is TGCAGTGCTTTTGACCCATTGATAGAGCAGTACTTC. Translated: CSAFDPLIEQYF.